This is a list of T cell receptor beta chains from one sample in a study of PD-L1 blockade in urothelial cancer. Repertoires were generated with immunoSEQ multiplex PCR, while TCRdb's copy carries only in-frame clones and drops some. The sample holds 35,000 to 45,000 clones, 88% seen once. The specimen was PBMCs, collected around atezolizumab (anti-PD-L1) treatment. All receptors come from a woman in her sixties with urothelial cancer. Each CDR3 is given with its conserved first and last residue. D genes are given only for firm matches. Only some rows state a clone size, as once, few, many or a class for expanded clones.

j_gene	abundance	d_gene	v_gene	CDR3nt	CDR3aa
TRBJ2-1	few	TRBD2	TRBV7-9	TGTGCCAGCAACCCAAGACTAGCCGCGAGAAATGAGCAGTTCTTC	CASNPRLAARNEQFF
TRBJ2-7	NA	TRBD2	TRBV28	TGTGCCAGCAGTTACGGCGGGAGGATCTACGAGCAGTACTTC	CASSYGGRIYEQYF
TRBJ2-2	NA	NA	TRBV6-6	TGTGCCAGCAGTGCAGGGACCGGGGAGCTGTTTTTT	CASSAGTGELFF
TRBJ1-5	once	NA	TRBV29-1	TGCAGCGCGGGGACGGCTACGACAGGGCCCCAGCATTTT	CSAGTATTGPQHF
TRBJ2-1	NA	TRBD2	TRBV7-8	TGTGCCAGCAGCACGGCGACTAGCTTCTACAATGAGCAGTTCTTC	CASSTATSFYNEQFF
TRBJ2-1	NA	NA	TRBV7-9	TGTGCCAGCGGTGGGCAGAATTTAGACTCCTACAATGAGCAGTTCTTC	CASGGQNLDSYNEQFF
TRBJ1-4	NA	NA	TRBV28	TGTGCCAGCAGTTTATCCCTGGGCTTATTCTATGAAAAACTGTTTTTT	CASSLSLGLFYEKLFF
TRBJ2-1	NA	NA	TRBV2	TGTGCCAGCAGTGAACAGTGGGGGGGCCGGTTCTACAATGAGCAGTTCTTC	CASSEQWGGRFYNEQFF
TRBJ1-2	NA	TRBD1	TRBV7-9	TGTGCCAGCAACTCTTGGGACAGGGGTAGTGGCTACACCTTC	CASNSWDRGSGYTF
TRBJ2-1	NA	TRBD2	TRBV27	TGTGCCAGCAGTTTATCTAGCGGGAGGGTCCGTCGGTACAATGAGCAGTTCTTC	CASSLSSGRVRRYNEQFF
TRBJ1-5	few	NA	TRBV5-4	TGTGCCAGCAGCTTGGACAGCCGTTCCCAGCATTTT	CASSLDSRSQHF
TRBJ2-1	NA	TRBD1	TRBV6-4	TGTGCCAGCAGAAGGAGACAGGGTGGCAATGAGCAGTTCTTC	CASRRRQGGNEQFF
TRBJ2-7	NA	NA	TRBV5-6	TGTGCCAGCAGCCCCCTAACAGGGACCCCTTCCTACGAGCAGTACTTC	CASSPLTGTPSYEQYF
TRBJ2-2	NA	NA	TRBV10-3	TGTGCCATCAGTGAGTCCGAACCGTCCAGCGGAGCGAACACCGGGGAGCTGTTTTTT	CAISESEPSSGANTGELFF
TRBJ2-5	NA	NA	TRBV1	TGCACCAGCAGCGACTTGGGCGGGGAAGAGACCCAGTACTTC	CTSSDLGGEETQYF
TRBJ2-5	NA	TRBD2	TRBV9	TGTGCCAGCAGCGTAGAATCGGGGGGAGAGACCCAGTACTTC	CASSVESGGETQYF
TRBJ1-1	NA	NA	TRBV11-2	TGTGCCAGCAGCTTAGTGGGGCGGGGGAACACTGAAGCTTTCTTT	CASSLVGRGNTEAFF
TRBJ2-1	NA	TRBD2	TRBV5-1	TGCGCCAGCAGCTTGGATACTAGCGGGAGTCTTGAGCAGTTCTTC	CASSLDTSGSLEQFF
TRBJ2-2	NA	NA	TRBV11-3	TGTGCCAGCAGCTTAGACAGGGGTCGCACCGGGGAGCTGTTTTTT	CASSLDRGRTGELFF
TRBJ2-5	NA	TRBD1	TRBV18	TGTGCCAGCACAAGGACAGGGCAAGAGACCCAGTACTTC	CASTRTGQETQYF
TRBJ1-2	NA	NA	TRBV29-1	TGCAGCGTTCTAAGTCGACCGGGCTATGGCTACACCTTC	CSVLSRPGYGYTF
TRBJ2-3	few	NA	TRBV5-1	TGCGCCAGCAGCCTGGGACTTACGGCAGATACGCAGTATTTT	CASSLGLTADTQYF
TRBJ1-2	NA	NA	TRBV28	TGTGCCAGCAGTTCCGGGATCTATGGCTACACCTTC	CASSSGIYGYTF
TRBJ1-2	once	NA	TRBV6-1	TGTGCCAGCACTCAAGGAACAGTCAACTATGGCTACACCTTC	CASTQGTVNYGYTF
TRBJ1-4	NA	NA	TRBV7-9	TGTGCCAGCAGCTTGGGGCAGGGGCTAGTTAATGAAAAACTGTTTTTT	CASSLGQGLVNEKLFF
TRBJ1-1	NA	NA	TRBV9	TGTGCCAGCAGCGTAGAGGGAACGGGCGGGTTTGAAGCTTTCTTT	CASSVEGTGGFEAFF
TRBJ2-7	NA	TRBD1	TRBV5-6	TGTGCCAGCAGCTTGACAGGGGGCAAACACGAGCAGTACTTC	CASSLTGGKHEQYF
TRBJ1-1	NA	NA	TRBV5-5	TGTGCCAGCAGCTTGGTACCGAGGCTTCCGAACACTGAAGCTTTCTTT	CASSLVPRLPNTEAFF
TRBJ1-2	NA	NA	TRBV5-6	TGTGCCAGCAGCTCCAGGCGGAAAGACAGCAATTATGGCTACACCTTC	CASSSRRKDSNYGYTF
TRBJ1-5	NA	NA	TRBV4-3	TGCGCCAGCCCTCCCAATCAGCCCCAGCATTTT	CASPPNQPQHF
TRBJ2-3	NA	TRBD1	TRBV9	TGTGCCAGCAGCGTAGAGGGCCAGGGGGTAGATACGCAGTATTTT	CASSVEGQGVDTQYF
TRBJ2-4	NA	TRBD1	TRBV23-1	TGCGCCAGCAGTCAATCGAGACAGGGGGAGGTGGCCAAAAACATTCAGTACTTC	CASSQSRQGEVAKNIQYF
TRBJ1-4	NA	TRBD1	TRBV14	TGTGCCAGCAGCCAGCGCAGGGGGACCTACAGACTGAGTGAAAAACTGTTTTTT	CASSQRRGTYRLSEKLFF
TRBJ1-1	few	TRBD1	TRBV19	TGTGCCAGTATGAGGCAGGGGGCTGGGAACACTGAAGCTTTCTTT	CASMRQGAGNTEAFF
TRBJ1-1	NA	TRBD1	TRBV4-3	TGCGCCAGCAGCCAAGAGACAGGGTGGAACACTGAAGCTTTCTTT	CASSQETGWNTEAFF
TRBJ2-7	few	TRBD1	TRBV9	TGTGCCAGCAGCGGGATCCAGGGGGCGGACGAGCAGTACTTC	CASSGIQGADEQYF
TRBJ2-7	NA	NA	TRBV11-2	TGTGCCAGCAGCTCCCCAGCGGCCCGGCTCTACGAGCAGTACTTC	CASSSPAARLYEQYF
TRBJ2-5	once	NA	TRBV28	TGTGCCAGCAGTCACCAGCCAGGGCCTGGCCAAGAGACCCAGTACTTC	CASSHQPGPGQETQYF
TRBJ2-3	NA	NA	TRBV5-4	TGTGCCAGCAGCTTGTCACCAGTCCCCACAGATACGCAGTATTTT	CASSLSPVPTDTQYF
TRBJ1-2	NA	TRBD1	TRBV6-5	TGTGCCAGCAGCCGCTCCACCCGACAGGGCGGGGGCTACACCTTC	CASSRSTRQGGGYTF
TRBJ2-7	NA	TRBD2	TRBV18	TGTGCCAGCTCACCACGGACTAGCGGCTCCGAGCAGTACTTC	CASSPRTSGSEQYF
TRBJ2-7	few	TRBD2	TRBV4-3	TGCGCCAGCAGCCCCGCGGGGGGGACCTACGAGCAGTACTTC	CASSPAGGTYEQYF
TRBJ1-2	NA	NA	TRBV7-2	TGTGCCAGCAGCTCCGGAGTAGGTGCGGTCTATGGCTACACCTTC	CASSSGVGAVYGYTF
TRBJ2-2	NA	TRBD1	TRBV19	TGTGCCAGTAGCCATCCGGGACAGGTATCGAACACCGGGGAGCTGTTTTTT	CASSHPGQVSNTGELFF
TRBJ1-5	once	NA	TRBV7-2	TGTGCCAGCAGCCCGAAAGGGGATCAGCCCCAGCATTTT	CASSPKGDQPQHF
TRBJ2-1	NA	TRBD1	TRBV19	TGTGCCAGTAGGACACCTTTTGGGGACAGCTACAATGAGCAGTTCTTC	CASRTPFGDSYNEQFF
TRBJ2-1	few	TRBD1	TRBV6-6	TGTGCCAGCAGTGGGACAGGGGACTACGATGAGCAGTTCTTC	CASSGTGDYDEQFF
TRBJ2-5	NA	TRBD1	TRBV29-1	TGCAGCGCCCCGGGACAGGGGAATGAAGAGACCCAGTACTTC	CSAPGQGNEETQYF
TRBJ1-2	once	NA	TRBV11-2	TGTGCCAGCAGCCGCTGGGGGGGTAATAACTATGGCTACACCTTC	CASSRWGGNNYGYTF
TRBJ2-7	NA	TRBD2	TRBV11-2	TGTGCCAGCAGGTATAGCGGGAGAAACGAGCAGTACTTC	CASRYSGRNEQYF
TRBJ1-2	NA	NA	TRBV19	TGTGCCAGTAGTATAGCGGATCGGGGGAACTATGGCTACACCTTC	CASSIADRGNYGYTF
TRBJ2-3	NA	TRBD2	TRBV9	TGTGCCAGCAGCGCGCGCAGGGGACTAGCGGGGGCCACCACAGATACGCAGTATTTT	CASSARRGLAGATTDTQYF
TRBJ2-2	NA	NA	TRBV7-2	TGTGCCAGCAGCTTAGGGAGGGACACCGGGGAGCTGTTTTTT	CASSLGRDTGELFF
TRBJ2-5	NA	TRBD2	TRBV2	TGTGCCAGCAGTTCCCGGACTAGCGGGGGGGGCCAAGAGACCCAGTACTTC	CASSSRTSGGGQETQYF
TRBJ1-1	NA	TRBD1	TRBV10-3	TGTGCCAGCCAACAGACAGGGGCAGGAACTGAAGCTTTCTTT	CASQQTGAGTEAFF